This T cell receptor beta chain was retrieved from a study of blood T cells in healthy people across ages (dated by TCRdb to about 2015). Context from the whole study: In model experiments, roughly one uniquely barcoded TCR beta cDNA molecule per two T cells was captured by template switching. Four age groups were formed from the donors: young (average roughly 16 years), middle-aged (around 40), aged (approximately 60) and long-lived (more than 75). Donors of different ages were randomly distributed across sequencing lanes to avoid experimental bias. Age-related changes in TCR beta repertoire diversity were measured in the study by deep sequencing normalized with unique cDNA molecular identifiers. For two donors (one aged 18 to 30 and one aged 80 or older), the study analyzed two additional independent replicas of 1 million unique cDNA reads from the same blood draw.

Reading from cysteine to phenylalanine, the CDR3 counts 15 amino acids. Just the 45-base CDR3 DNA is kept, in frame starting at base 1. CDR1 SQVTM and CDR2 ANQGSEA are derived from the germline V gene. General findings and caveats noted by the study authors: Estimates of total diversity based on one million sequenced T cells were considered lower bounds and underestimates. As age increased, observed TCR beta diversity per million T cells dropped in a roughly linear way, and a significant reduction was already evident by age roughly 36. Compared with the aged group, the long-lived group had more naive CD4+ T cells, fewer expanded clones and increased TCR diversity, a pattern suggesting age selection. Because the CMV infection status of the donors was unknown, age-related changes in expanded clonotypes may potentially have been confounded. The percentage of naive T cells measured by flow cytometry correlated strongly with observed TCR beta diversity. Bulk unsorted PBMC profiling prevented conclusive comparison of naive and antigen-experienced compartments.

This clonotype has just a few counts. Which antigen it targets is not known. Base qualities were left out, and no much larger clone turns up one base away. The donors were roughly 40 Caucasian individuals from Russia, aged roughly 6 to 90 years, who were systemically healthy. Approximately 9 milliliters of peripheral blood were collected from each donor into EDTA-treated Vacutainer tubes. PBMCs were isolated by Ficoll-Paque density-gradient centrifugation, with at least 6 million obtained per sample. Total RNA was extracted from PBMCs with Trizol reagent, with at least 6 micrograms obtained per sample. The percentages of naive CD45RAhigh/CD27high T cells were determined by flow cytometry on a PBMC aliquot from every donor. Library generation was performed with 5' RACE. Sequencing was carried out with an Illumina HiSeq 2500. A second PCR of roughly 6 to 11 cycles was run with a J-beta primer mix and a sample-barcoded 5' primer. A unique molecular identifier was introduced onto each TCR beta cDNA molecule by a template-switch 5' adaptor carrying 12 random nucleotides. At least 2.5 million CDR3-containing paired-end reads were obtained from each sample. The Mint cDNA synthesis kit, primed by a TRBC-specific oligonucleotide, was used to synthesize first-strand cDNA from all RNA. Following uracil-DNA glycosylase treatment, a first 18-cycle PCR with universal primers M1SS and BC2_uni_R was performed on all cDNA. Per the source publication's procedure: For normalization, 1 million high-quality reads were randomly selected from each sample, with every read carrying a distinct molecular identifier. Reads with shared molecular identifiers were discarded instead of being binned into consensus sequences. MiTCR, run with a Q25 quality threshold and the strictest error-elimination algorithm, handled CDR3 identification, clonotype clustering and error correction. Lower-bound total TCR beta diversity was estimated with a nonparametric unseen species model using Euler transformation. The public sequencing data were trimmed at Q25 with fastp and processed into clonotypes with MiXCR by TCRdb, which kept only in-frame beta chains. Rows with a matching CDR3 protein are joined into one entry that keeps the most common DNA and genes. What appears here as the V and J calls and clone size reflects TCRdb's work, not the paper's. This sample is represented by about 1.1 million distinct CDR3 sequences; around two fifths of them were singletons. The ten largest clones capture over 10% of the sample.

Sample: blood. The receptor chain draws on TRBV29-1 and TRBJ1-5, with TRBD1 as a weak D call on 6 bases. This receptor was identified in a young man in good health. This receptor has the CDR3 CRPTSGGRGNQPQHF. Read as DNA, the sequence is TGCAGACCCACTAGCGGGGGCCGGGGCAATCAGCCCCAGCATTTT.